This T cell receptor (beta chain) was identified during a study of cytomegalovirus exposure and HLA in healthy donors. Findings of the study overall: The authors reported that TCR beta sequences could predict HLA-A and HLA-B alleles. These predictions were accurate for most subjects in the first cohort. A previous analysis found most TCR beta V segments productive roughly 87% or roughly 30% of the time. In a later analysis, at a false discovery rate of 0.05, roughly 17,000 TCR beta sequences were associated with HLA alleles. A later look showed TCR association rates differing by HLA locus, highest for DRB1 and lowest for HLA-C.

PCR was performed using 60 Vbeta and 13 Jbeta primers. Sequenced by immunoSEQ multiplex PCR; TCRdb stores in-frame clones only, minus some. The sample contains 150,000 or so clones, 81% of which appear only once. With regard to this clone: Its target is unknown.

Trimming pared 2 bases from V and 0 bases from J, leaving 11 bases between. Germline V gene lookup returns CDR1 SNHLY and CDR2 FYNNEI. This CDR3 contains 15 residues. This TCR derives from a woman aged 18-35 years in good health and CMV-seropositive. Material: PBMCs. The chain combines TRBV2 with TRBJ2-7; TRBD1 is a possible D gene (5 bases). The CDR3 bases are TGTGCCAGCAGTGAACGCTGGGGCCGCTCCTACGAGCAGTACTTC. Translation gives CASSERWGRSYEQYF.